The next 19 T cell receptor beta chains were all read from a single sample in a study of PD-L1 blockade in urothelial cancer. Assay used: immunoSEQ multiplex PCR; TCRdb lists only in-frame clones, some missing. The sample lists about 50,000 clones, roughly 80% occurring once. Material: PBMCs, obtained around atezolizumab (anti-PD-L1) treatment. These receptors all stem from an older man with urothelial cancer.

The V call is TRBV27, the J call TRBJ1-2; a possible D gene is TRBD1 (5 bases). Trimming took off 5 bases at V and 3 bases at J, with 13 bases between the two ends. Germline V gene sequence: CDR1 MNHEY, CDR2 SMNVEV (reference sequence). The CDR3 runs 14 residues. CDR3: CASSPPGGDYGYTF. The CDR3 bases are TGTGCCAGCAGTCCCCCCGGGGGGGACTATGGCTACACCTTC.

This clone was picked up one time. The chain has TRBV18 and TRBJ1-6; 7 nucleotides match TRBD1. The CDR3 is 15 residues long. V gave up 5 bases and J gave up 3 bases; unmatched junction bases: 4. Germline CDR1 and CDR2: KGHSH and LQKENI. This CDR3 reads CASSRQGDYNSPLHF. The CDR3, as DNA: TGTGCCAGCTCAAGACAGGGAGACTATAATTCACCCCTCCACTTT.

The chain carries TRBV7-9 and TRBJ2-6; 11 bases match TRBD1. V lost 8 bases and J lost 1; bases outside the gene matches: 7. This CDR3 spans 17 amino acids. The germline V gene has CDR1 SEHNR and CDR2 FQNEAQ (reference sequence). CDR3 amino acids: CASGSGTGGSGANVLTF. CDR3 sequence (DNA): TGTGCCAGCGGATCCGGGACAGGGGGGTCTGGGGCCAACGTCCTGACTTTC.

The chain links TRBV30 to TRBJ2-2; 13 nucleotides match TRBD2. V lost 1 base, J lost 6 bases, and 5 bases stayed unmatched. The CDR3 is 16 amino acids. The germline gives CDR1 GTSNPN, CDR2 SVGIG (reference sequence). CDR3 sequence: CAWSAGLAGAAGELFF. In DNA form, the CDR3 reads TGTGCCTGGAGTGCAGGACTAGCGGGAGCCGCCGGGGAGCTGTTTTTT.

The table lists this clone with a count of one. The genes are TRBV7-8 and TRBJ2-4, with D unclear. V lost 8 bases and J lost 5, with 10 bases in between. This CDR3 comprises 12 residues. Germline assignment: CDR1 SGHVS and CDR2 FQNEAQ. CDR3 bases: TGTGCCAGCTCCTTTACAGAAAACATTCAGTACTTC. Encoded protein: CASSFTENIQYF.

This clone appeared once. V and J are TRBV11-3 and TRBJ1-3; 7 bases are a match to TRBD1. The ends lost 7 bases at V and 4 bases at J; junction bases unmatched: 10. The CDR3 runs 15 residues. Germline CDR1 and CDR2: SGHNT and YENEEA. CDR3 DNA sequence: TGTGCCAGCACCCCGGGACAGACCCCCGGAAACACCATATATTTT. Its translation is CASTPGQTPGNTIYF.

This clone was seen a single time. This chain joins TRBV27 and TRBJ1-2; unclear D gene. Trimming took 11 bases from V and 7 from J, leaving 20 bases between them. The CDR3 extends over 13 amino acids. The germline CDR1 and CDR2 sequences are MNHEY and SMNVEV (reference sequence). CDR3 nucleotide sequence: TGTGCCTCTGGGTGGGCCAAAACGAGTGGCTACACCTTC. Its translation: CASGWAKTSGYTF.

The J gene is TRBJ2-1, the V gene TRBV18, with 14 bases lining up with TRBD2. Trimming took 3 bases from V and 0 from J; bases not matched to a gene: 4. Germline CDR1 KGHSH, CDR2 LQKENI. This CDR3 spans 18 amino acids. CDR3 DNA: TGTGCCAGCTCACCCTATGGGACTAGCGGGAGCTCCTACAATGAGCAGTTCTTC. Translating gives CASSPYGTSGSSYNEQFF.

The CDR3: CASSLSRRTEAFF. In DNA form, the CDR3 reads TGTGCCAGCAGCCTAAGTAGGAGGACTGAAGCTTTCTTT. This chain uses TRBV7-3 with TRBJ1-1; D is undetermined. The germline gives CDR1 SGHTA, CDR2 FQGTGA. Trimming removed 5 bases at V and 5 bases at J, with 12 bases between. The CDR3 is 13 amino acids.

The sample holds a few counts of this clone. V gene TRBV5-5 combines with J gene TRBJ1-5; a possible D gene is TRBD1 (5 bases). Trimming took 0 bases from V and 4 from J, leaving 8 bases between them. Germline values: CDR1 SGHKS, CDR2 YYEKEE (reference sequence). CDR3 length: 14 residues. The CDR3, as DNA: TGTGCCAGCAGCTTGGGACAGAGTAATCAGCCCCAGCATTTT. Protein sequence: CASSLGQSNQPQHF.

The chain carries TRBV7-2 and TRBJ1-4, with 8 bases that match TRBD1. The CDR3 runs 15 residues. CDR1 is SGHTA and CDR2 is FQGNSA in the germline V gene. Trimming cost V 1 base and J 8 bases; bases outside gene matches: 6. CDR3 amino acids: CASSLVQGAGEKLFF. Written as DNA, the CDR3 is TGTGCCAGCAGCTTAGTTCAGGGGGCTGGGGAAAAACTGTTTTTT.

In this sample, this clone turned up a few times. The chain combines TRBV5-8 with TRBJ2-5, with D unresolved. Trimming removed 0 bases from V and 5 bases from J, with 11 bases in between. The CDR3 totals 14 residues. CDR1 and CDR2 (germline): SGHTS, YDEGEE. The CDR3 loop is CASSLGPRLETQYF. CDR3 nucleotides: TGTGCCAGCAGCTTGGGGCCTCGATTGGAGACCCAGTACTTC.

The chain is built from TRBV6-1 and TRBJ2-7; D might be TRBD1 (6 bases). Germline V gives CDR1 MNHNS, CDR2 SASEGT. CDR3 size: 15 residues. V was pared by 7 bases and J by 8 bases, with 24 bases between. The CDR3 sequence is CASTRNRDTSTKQYF. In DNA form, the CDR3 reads TGTGCCAGCACTAGAAACCGGGACACTTCTACGAAGCAGTACTTC.

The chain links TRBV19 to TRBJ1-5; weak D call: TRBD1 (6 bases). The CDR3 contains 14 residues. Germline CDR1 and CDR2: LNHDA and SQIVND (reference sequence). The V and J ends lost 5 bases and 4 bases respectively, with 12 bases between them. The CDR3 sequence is CASSQLQGNQPQHF. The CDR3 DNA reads TGTGCCAGTAGTCAACTACAGGGTAATCAGCCCCAGCATTTT.

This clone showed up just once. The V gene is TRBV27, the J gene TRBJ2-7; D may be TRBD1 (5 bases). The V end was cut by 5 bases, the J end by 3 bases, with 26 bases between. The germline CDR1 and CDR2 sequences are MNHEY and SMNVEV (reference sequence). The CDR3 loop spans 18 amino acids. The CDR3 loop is CASSRSRTGAAEVYEQYF. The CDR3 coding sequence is TGTGCCAGCAGTAGAAGCCGAACAGGCGCGGCTGAGGTCTACGAGCAGTACTTC.

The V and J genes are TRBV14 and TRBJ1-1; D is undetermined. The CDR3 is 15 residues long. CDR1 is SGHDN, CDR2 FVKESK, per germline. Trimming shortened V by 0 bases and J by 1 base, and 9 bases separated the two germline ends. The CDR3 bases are TGTGCCAGCAGCCAAGATATCAGTTGGAACACTGAAGCTTTCTTT. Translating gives CASSQDISWNTEAFF.

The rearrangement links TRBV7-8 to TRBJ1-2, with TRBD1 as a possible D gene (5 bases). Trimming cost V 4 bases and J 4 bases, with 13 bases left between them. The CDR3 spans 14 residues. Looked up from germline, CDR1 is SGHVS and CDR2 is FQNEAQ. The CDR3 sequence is CASSWSRVGYGYTF. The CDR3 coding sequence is TGTGCCAGCAGCTGGAGCAGGGTTGGCTATGGCTACACCTTC.

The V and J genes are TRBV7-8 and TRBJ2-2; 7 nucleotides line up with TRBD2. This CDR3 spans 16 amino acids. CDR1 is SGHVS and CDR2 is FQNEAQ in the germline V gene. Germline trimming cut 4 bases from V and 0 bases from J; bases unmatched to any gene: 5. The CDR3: CASSSLGGANTGELFF. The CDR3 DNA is TGTGCCAGCAGCTCCCTTGGGGGGGCGAACACCGGGGAGCTGTTTTTT.

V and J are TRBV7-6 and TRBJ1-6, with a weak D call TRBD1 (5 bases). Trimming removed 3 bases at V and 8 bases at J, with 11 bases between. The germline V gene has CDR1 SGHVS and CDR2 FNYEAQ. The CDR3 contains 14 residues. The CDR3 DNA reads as TGTGCCAGCAGCTTGGGGGGTAGGGATTCACCCCTCCACTTT. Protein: CASSLGGRDSPLHF.